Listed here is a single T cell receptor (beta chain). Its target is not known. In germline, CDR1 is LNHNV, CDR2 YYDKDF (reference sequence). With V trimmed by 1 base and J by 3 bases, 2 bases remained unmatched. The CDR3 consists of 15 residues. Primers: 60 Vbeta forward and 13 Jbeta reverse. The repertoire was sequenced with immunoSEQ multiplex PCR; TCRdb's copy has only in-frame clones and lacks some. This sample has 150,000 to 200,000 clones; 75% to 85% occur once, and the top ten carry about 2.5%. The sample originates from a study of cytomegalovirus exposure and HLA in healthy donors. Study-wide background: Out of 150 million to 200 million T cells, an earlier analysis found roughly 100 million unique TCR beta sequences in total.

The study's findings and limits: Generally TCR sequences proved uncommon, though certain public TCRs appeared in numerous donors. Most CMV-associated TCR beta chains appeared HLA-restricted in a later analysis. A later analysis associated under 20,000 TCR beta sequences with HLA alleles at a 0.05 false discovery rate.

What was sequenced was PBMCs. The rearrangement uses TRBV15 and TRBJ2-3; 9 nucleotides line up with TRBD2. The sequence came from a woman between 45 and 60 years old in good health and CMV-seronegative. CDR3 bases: TGTGCCACCAGCAGAGTTCTAGCGGGAACAGATACGCAGTATTTT. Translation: CATSRVLAGTDTQYF.